The clone carrying this TCR beta chain was counted only a few times. Amplification targeted TCR beta CDR3 regions from RNA transcripts. During a first-round RT-PCR of the TCR CDR3, the HTBI primer set was used. TCRdb re-called the multiplex PCR reads through MiXCR, storing one row per CDR3 protein. The table lists around 380,000 distinct CDR3 sequences, approximately 13% of them singletons. This sample stems from a study of T cells in Graves' hyperthyroidism and ophthalmopathy. Study-level information: Peripheral blood collection took place at initial diagnosis, before any treatment.

Germline V gives CDR1 MNHEY, CDR2 SVGAGI. The CDR3 is 17 amino acids. The V gene end was trimmed by 0 bases and the J gene end by 4 bases; junction bases not matched to a gene: 9. Diagnoses rested on clinical symptoms, serum thyroxine and TRAb, thyroid ultrasound and orbital computed tomography. Material for sequencing was blood. The chain is built from TRBV6-5 and TRBJ2-7; TRBD1 matches 10 bases. This receptor was obtained from a man aged 25 to 40 with Graves' hyperthyroidism that later progressed to Graves' ophthalmopathy. CDR3 sequence (DNA): TGTGCCAGCAGTTACTCGATTAGCGGGACAGGGGTATACGAGCAGTACTTC. Protein sequence: CASSYSISGTGVYEQYF.